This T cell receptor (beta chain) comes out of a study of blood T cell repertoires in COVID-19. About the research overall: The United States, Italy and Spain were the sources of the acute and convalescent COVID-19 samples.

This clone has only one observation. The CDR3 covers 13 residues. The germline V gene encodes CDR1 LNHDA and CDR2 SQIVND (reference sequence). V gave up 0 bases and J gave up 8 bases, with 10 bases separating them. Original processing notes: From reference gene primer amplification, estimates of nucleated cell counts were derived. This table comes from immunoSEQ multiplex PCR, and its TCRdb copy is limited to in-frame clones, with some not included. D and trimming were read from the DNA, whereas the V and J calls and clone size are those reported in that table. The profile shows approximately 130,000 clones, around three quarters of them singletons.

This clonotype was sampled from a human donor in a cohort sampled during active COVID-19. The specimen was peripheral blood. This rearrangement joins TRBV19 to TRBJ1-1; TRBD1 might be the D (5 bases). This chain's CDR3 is CASSIEGRAEAFF. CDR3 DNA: TGTGCCAGTAGTATAGAGGGCAGGGCCGAAGCTTTCTTT.